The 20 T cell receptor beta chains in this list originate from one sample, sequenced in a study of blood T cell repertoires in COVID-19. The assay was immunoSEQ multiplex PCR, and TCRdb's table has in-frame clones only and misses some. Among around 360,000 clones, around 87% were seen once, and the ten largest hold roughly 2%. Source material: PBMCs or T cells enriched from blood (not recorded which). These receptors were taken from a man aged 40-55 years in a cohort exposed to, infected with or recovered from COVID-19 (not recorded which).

CDR3 region: CASSLGLTGYGYTF. The DNA of the CDR3 is TGTGCCAGCAGCTTGGGGTTGACAGGCTATGGCTACACCTTC. V usage is TRBV5-5 and J usage is TRBJ1-2; D possibly corresponds to TRBD1 (6 bases). CDR3 length equals 14 residues. V dropped 0 bases and J dropped 4 bases, with 10 bases sitting between them. Germline V gene sequence: CDR1 SGHKS, CDR2 YYEKEE (reference sequence).

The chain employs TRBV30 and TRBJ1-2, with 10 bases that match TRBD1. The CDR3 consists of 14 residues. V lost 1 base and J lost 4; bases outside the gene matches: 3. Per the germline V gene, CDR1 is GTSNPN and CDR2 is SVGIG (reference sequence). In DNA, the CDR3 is TGTGCCTGGAGTGGGGGACAGGGGACCTATGGCTACACCTTC. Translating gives CAWSGGQGTYGYTF. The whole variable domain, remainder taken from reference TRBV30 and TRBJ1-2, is SQTIHQWPATLVQPVGSPLSLECTVEGTSNPNLYWYRQAAGRGLQLLFYSVGIGQISSEVPQNLSASRPQDRQFILSSKKLLLSDSGFYLCAWSGGQGTYGYTFGSGTRLTVV.

The CDR3 nucleotides are TGTGCCAGCAGTTTCCAGGGACAGGGTAGCATTCAGTACTTC. It translates to CASSFQGQGSIQYF. This chain connects TRBV27 to TRBJ2-4; the match to TRBD1 covers 9 bases. With V trimmed by 3 bases and J by 9 bases, 6 bases remained unmatched. The V gene's germline CDR1 is MNHEY and CDR2 SMNVEV (reference sequence). The CDR3 totals 14 residues.

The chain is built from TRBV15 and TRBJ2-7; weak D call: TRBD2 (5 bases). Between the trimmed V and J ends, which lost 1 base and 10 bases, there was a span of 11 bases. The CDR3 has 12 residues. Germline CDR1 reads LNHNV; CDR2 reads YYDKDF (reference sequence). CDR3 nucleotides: TGTGCCACCAGCAGAGGAACCGGAGGACAGTACTTC. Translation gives CATSRGTGGQYF.

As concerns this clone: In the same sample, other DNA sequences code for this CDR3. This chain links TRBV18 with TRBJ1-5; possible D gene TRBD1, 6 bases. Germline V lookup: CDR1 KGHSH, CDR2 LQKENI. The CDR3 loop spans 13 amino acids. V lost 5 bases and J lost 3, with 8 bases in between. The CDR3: CASSGQPNQPQHF. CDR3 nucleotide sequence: TGTGCCAGCTCAGGACAGCCCAATCAGCCCCAGCATTTT.

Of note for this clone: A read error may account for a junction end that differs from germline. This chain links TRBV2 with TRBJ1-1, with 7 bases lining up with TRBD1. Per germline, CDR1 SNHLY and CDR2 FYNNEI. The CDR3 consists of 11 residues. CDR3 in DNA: TGTGCCAGCAGTCTAGGACAGGTGATCCCTTTT. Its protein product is CASSLGQVIPF.

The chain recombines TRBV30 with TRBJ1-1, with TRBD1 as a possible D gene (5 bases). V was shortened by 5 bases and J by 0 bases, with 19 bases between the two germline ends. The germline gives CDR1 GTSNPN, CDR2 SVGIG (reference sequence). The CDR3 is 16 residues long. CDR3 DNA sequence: TGTGCCTGGGTATTTGGGGGGAGGATCATGAACACTGAAGCTTTCTTT. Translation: CAWVFGGRIMNTEAFF. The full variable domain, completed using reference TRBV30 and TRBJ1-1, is SQTIHQWPATLVQPVGSPLSLECTVEGTSNPNLYWYRQAAGRGLQLLFYSVGIGQISSEVPQNLSASRPQDRQFILSSKKLLLSDSGFYLCAWVFGGRIMNTEAFFGQGTRLTVV.

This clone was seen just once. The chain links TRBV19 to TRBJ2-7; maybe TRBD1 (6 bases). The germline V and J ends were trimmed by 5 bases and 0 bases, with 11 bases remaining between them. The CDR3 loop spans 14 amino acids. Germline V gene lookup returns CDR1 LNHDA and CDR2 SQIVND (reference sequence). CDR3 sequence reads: CASSPRDTSYEQYF. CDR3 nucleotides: TGTGCCAGTAGTCCCCGGGACACCTCCTACGAGCAGTACTTC. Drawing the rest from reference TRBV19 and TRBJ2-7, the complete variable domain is DGGITQSPKYLFRKEGQNVTLSCEQNLNHDAMYWYRQDPGQGLRLIYYSQIVNDFQKGDIAEGYSVSREKKESFPLTVTSAQKNPTAFYLCASSPRDTSYEQYFGPGTRLTVT.

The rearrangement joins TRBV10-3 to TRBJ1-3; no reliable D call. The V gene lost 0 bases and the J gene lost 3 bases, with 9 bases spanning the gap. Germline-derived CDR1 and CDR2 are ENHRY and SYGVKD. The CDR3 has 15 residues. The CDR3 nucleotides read TGTGCCATCAGTGAGTCGAGGGTCGTTGGAAACACCATATATTTT. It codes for CAISESRVVGNTIYF.

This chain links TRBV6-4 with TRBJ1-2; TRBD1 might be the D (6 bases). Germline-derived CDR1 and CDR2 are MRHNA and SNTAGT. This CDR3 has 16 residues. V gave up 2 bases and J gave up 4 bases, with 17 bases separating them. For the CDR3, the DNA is TGTGCCAGCAGTGACGGGGGGGCCGCTAACTCCTATGGCTACACCTTC. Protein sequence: CASSDGGAANSYGYTF.

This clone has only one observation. The CDR3 region is CASIWQFDSPLHF. The CDR3 DNA sequence: TGTGCCAGCATTTGGCAGTTCGATTCACCCCTCCACTTT. The chain recombines TRBV2 with TRBJ1-6; D uncertain. CDR1 and CDR2 from the germline V gene are SNHLY and FYNNEI. The V end lost 7 bases, the J end lost 8 bases, and 12 bases lay between the germline ends. The CDR3 spans 13 residues.

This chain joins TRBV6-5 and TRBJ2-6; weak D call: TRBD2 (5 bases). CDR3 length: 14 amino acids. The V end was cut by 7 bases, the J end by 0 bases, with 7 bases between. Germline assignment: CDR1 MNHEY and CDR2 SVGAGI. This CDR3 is CASKAVSGANVLTF. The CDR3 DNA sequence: TGTGCCAGCAAAGCGGTCTCTGGGGCCAACGTCCTGACTTTC.

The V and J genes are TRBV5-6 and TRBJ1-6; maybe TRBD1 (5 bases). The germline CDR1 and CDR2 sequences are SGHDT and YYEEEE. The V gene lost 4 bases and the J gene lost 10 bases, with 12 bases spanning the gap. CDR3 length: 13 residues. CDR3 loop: CASSLRGGSPLHF. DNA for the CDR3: TGTGCCAGCAGCCTCCGCGGGGGGTCACCCCTCCACTTT. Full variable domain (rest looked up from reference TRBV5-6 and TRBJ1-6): DAGVTQSPTHLIKTRGQQVTLRCSPKSGHDTVSWYQQALGQGPQFIFQYYEEEERQRGNFPDRFSGHQFPNYSSELNVNALLLGDSALYLCASSLRGGSPLHFGNGTRLTVT.

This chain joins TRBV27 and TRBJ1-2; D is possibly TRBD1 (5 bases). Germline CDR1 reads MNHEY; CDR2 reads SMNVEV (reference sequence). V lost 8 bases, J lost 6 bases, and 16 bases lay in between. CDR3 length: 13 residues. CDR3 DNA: TGTGCCAGCCGGCCAGGACAAACTGATGGCTACACCTTC. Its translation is CASRPGQTDGYTF.

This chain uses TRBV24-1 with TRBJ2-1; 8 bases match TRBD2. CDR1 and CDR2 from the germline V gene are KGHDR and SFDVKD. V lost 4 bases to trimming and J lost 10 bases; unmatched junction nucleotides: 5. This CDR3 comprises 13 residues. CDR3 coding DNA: TGTGCCACCAGTGACCGCACTAGCGGCGAGCAGTTCTTC. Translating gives CATSDRTSGEQFF.

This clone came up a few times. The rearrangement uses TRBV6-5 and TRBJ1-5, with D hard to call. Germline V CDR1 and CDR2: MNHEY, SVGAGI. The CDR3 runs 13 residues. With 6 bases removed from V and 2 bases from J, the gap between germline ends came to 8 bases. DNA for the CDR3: TGTGCCAGCAGCCACAAAGGCAATCAGCCCCAGCATTTT. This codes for CASSHKGNQPQHF.

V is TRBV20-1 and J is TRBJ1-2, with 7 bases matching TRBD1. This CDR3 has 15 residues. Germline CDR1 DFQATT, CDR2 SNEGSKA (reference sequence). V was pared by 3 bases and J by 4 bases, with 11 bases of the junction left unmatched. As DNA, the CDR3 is TGCAGTGCTAGTAGGGACAGAAAGAAATCCTATGGCTACACCTTC. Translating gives CSASRDRKKSYGYTF.

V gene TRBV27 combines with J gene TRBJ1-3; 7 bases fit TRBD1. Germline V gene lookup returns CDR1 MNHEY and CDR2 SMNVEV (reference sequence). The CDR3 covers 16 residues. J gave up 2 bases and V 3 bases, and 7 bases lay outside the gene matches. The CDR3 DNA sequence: TGTGCCAGCAGTTTCGCAGGGGGTTGGGCTGGAAACACCATATATTTT. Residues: CASSFAGGWAGNTIYF.

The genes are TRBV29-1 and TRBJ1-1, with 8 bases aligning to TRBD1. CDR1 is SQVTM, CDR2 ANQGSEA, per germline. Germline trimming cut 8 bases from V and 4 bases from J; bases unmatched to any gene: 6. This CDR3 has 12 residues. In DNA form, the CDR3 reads TGCAGCTTAAGCACAGGGGGCACTGAAGCTTTCTTT. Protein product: CSLSTGGTEAFF.

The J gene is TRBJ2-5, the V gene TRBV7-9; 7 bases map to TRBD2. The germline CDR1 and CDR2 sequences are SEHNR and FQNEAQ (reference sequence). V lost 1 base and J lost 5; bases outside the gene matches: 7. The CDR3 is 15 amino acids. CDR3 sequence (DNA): TGTGCCAGCAGCTTAGAAGGACTAGAGAGTGAGACCCAGTACTTC. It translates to CASSLEGLESETQYF.